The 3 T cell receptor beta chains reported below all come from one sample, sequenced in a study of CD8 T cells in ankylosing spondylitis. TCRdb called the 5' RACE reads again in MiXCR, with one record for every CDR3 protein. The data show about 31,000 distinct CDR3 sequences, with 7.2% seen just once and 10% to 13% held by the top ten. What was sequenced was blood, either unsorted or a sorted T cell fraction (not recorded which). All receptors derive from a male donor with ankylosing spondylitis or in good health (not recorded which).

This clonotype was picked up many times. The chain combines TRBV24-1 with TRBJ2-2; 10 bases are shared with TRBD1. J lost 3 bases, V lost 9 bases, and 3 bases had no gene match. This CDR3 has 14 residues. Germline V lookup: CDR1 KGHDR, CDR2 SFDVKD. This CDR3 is CATAGTGDTGELFF. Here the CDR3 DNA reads TGTGCCACCGCCGGGACAGGGGACACCGGGGAGCTGTTTTTT.

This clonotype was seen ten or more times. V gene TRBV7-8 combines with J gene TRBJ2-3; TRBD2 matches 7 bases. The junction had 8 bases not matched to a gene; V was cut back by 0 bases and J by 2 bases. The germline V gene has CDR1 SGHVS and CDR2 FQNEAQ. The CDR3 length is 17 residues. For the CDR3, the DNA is TGTGCCAGCAGCTTAGCGGGAGGGCCGGCAGCCACAGATACGCAGTATTTT. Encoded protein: CASSLAGGPAATDTQYF.

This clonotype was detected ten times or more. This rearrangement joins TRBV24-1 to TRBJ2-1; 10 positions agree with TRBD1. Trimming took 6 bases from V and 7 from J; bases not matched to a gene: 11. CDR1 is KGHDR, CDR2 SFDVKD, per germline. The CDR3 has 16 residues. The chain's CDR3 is CATSPRDRGWGNEQFF. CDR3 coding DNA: TGTGCCACCAGTCCCCGGGACAGGGGTTGGGGGAATGAGCAGTTCTTC.